The 25 T cell receptor beta chains given below trace back to one sample, sequenced in a study of cytomegalovirus exposure and HLA in healthy donors. Using immunoSEQ multiplex PCR, the repertoire was profiled, and TCRdb retains in-frame clones only, with some absent. The repertoire holds over 110,000 clones, with around 87% as singletons. The sequenced material came from PBMCs. These receptors all come from a man between 18 and 29 years old in good health and CMV-seropositive.

This chain connects TRBV9 to TRBJ2-5; D might be TRBD2 (6 bases). Trimming took 2 bases from V and 0 from J, leaving 17 bases between them. This CDR3 spans 17 amino acids. CDR1 and CDR2 (germline): SGDLS, YYNGEE. DNA of the CDR3: TGTGCCAGCAGCGTTGGGACGGGAGCGGGCCACCAAGAGACCCAGTACTTC. This codes for CASSVGTGAGHQETQYF.

This clone was seen a few times. The CDR3 coding sequence is TGTGCCTGGAAGCGTCACCAAATTGGGTACGAGCAGTACTTC. Residues: CAWKRHQIGYEQYF. V gene TRBV30 combines with J gene TRBJ2-7; D call uncertain. Trimming stripped 4 bases from V and 4 bases from J, with 17 bases between. The CDR3 totals 14 residues. Germline CDR1 GTSNPN, CDR2 SVGIG (reference sequence).

The rearrangement uses TRBV6-5 and TRBJ2-1; 8 positions match TRBD1. Looked up from germline, CDR1 is MNHEY and CDR2 is SVGAGI. Trimming cost V 2 bases and J 14 bases; bases outside gene matches: 8. The CDR3 has 13 amino acids. The CDR3 nucleotides are TGTGCCAGCAGTTACAAAGGACAGGGCGGCGAGTTCTTC. It specifies CASSYKGQGGEFF.

The chain employs TRBV29-1 and TRBJ2-5; the match to TRBD1 covers 7 bases. The germline V gene encodes CDR1 SQVTM and CDR2 ANQGSEA. The V segment lost 4 bases and the J segment 2 bases; nucleotides outside the gene matches: 7. The CDR3 is 14 residues long. The CDR3 sequence: CSVALGTAQETQYF. In DNA form, the CDR3 reads TGCAGCGTTGCTCTGGGGACAGCTCAAGAGACCCAGTACTTC. Variable domain in full (rest from reference TRBV29-1 and TRBJ2-5): SAVISQKPSRDICQRGTSLTIQCQVDSQVTMMFWYRQQPGQSLTLIATANQGSEATYESGFVIDKFPISRPNLTFSTLTVSNMSPEDSSIYLCSVALGTAQETQYFGPGTRLLVL.

This clone appeared a single time. The chain is built from TRBV6-6 and TRBJ1-1; TRBD1 aligns across 10 bases. CDR3 size: 15 residues. Germline loops: CDR1 MNHNY, CDR2 SVGAGI (reference sequence). V gave up 6 bases and J gave up 2 bases; unmatched junction bases: 6. CDR3 region: CASSQRQGANTEAFF. The CDR3, as DNA: TGTGCCAGCAGCCAGAGACAGGGGGCTAACACTGAAGCTTTCTTT.

The chain has TRBV2 and TRBJ2-3; D may be TRBD2 (6 bases). Germline V gives CDR1 SNHLY, CDR2 FYNNEI. Trimming took 6 bases from V and 5 from J, leaving 12 bases between them. The CDR3 contains 13 residues. The CDR3 coding sequence is TGTGCCAGCAGGGGGAGACTAGGAGATACGCAGTATTTT. This sequence encodes CASRGRLGDTQYF.

V gene TRBV27 combines with J gene TRBJ2-7; TRBD2 matches at 14 bases. Germline CDR1 reads MNHEY; CDR2 reads SMNVEV (reference sequence). CDR3 length equals 14 residues. J gave up 10 bases and V 5 bases, and 7 bases lay outside the gene matches. DNA of the CDR3: TGTGCCAGCAGTCTAGGCGGGACTAGCGGGGGCCAGTACTTC. Amino acid sequence: CASSLGGTSGGQYF.

The rearrangement links TRBV18 to TRBJ2-7; 10 positions agree with TRBD2. The length of the CDR3 is 15 residues. Germline values: CDR1 KGHSH, CDR2 LQKENI. V lost 1 base and J lost 7; bases outside the gene matches: 7. The DNA of the CDR3 is TGTGCCAGCTCACCACAAGCGGGAGGGCCGGATGAGCAGTACTTC. As protein: CASSPQAGGPDEQYF. The whole variable domain, remainder taken from reference TRBV18 and TRBJ2-7, is NAGVMQNPRHLVRRRGQEARLRCSPMKGHSHVYWYRQLPEEGLKFMVYLQKENIIDESGMPKERFSAEFPKEGPSILRIQQVVRGDSAAYFCASSPQAGGPDEQYFGPGTRLTVT.

The rearrangement joins TRBV18 to TRBJ1-4; tentative D call: TRBD1 (5 bases). The V and J ends lost 3 bases and 3 bases respectively, with 11 bases between them. This CDR3 comprises 15 residues. Germline V CDR1 and CDR2: KGHSH, LQKENI. CDR3 protein: CASSPLGLANEKLFF. In nucleotides, the CDR3 is TGTGCCAGCTCACCGTTGGGGCTGGCTAATGAAAAACTGTTTTTT. The whole variable domain, remainder taken from reference TRBV18 and TRBJ1-4, is NAGVMQNPRHLVRRRGQEARLRCSPMKGHSHVYWYRQLPEEGLKFMVYLQKENIIDESGMPKERFSAEFPKEGPSILRIQQVVRGDSAAYFCASSPLGLANEKLFFGSGTQLSVL.

V and J are TRBV7-2 and TRBJ1-2, with 7 bases identical to TRBD1. This CDR3 has 13 amino acids. The V segment lost 2 bases and the J segment 7 bases; nucleotides outside the gene matches: 4. CDR1 is SGHTA, CDR2 FQGNSA, per germline. This chain's CDR3 is CASSLTTGSGYTF. The CDR3 nucleotides read TGTGCCAGCAGCTTAACGACAGGGTCTGGCTACACCTTC. The variable domain in full, completed from reference TRBV7-2 and TRBJ1-2, reads GAGVSQSPSNKVTEKGKDVELRCDPISGHTALYWYRQSLGQGLEFLIYFQGNSAPDKSGLPSDRFSAERTGGSVSTLTIQRTQQEDSAVYLCASSLTTGSGYTFGSGTRLTVV.

This rearrangement joins TRBV5-8 to TRBJ2-1, with TRBD2 matching 15 bases. The CDR3 is 17 residues long. Per the germline V gene, CDR1 is SGHTS and CDR2 is YDEGEE. V lost 4 bases and J lost 4; bases outside the gene matches: 6. CDR3: CASSPGTSGRFYNEQFF. CDR3 bases: TGTGCCAGCAGCCCTGGGACTAGCGGGAGGTTTTACAATGAGCAGTTCTTC.

This sequence joins TRBV19 and TRBJ2-1, with D maybe TRBD1 (6 bases). Germline V gene lookup returns CDR1 LNHDA and CDR2 SQIVND (reference sequence). V lost 5 bases, J lost 7 bases, and 9 bases lay in between. The CDR3 runs to 12 residues. The CDR3 DNA sequence: TGTGCCAGTAGTTTCAGGGGTAATGAGCAGTTCTTC. Its protein is CASSFRGNEQFF. Variable domain in full (rest from reference TRBV19 and TRBJ2-1): DGGITQSPKYLFRKEGQNVTLSCEQNLNHDAMYWYRQDPGQGLRLIYYSQIVNDFQKGDIAEGYSVSREKKESFPLTVTSAQKNPTAFYLCASSFRGNEQFFGPGTRLTVL.

The chain recombines TRBV27 with TRBJ2-1, with 7 positions matching TRBD2. Germline CDR1 is MNHEY and CDR2 is SMNVEV (reference sequence). V shed 7 bases, J shed 1 base, and the junction held 7 bases outside the gene matches. The CDR3 has 15 residues. In nucleotides, the CDR3 is TGTGCCAGCAAAACTATAGCGGGTTCCTACAATGAGCAGTTCTTC. Encoded protein: CASKTIAGSYNEQFF.

The chain links TRBV2 to TRBJ1-2, with D possibly matching TRBD1 (5 bases). CDR3 length: 14 residues. CDR1 is SNHLY, CDR2 FYNNEI, per germline. V was trimmed by 3 bases and J by 4 bases, leaving 12 bases between them. The CDR3 DNA reads TGTGCCAGCAGTGATGCTCGGGGACTCTATGGCTACACCTTC. Translated, it gives CASSDARGLYGYTF.

The CDR3 DNA follows: TGCGCCAGCAGTGATATTTATCCCGGGGAGCTGTTTTTT. It is translated as CASSDIYPGELFF. The chain uses TRBV10-1 and TRBJ2-2; the D is unclear. This CDR3 contains 13 residues. V was cut by 3 bases and J by 6 bases, with 8 bases left in between. Germline CDR1 reads WNHNN; CDR2 reads SYGVQD (reference sequence).

In its sample, this clone was seen once. DNA for the CDR3: TGCGCCAGCAGCCAAGATTGGGCCTCCTATAGCAATCAGCCCCAGCATTTT. This encodes CASSQDWASYSNQPQHF. The chain uses TRBV4-1 and TRBJ1-5; no firm D call. Germline V gene lookup returns CDR1 MGHRA and CDR2 YSYEKL. The CDR3 has 17 amino acids. Trimming removed 0 bases at V and 0 bases at J, with 12 bases between.

This clone was seen only once. This chain uses TRBV4-1 with TRBJ2-7; no reliable D call. Trimming removed 0 bases at V and 3 bases at J, with 6 bases between. The V gene's germline CDR1 is MGHRA and CDR2 YSYEKL. This CDR3 spans 13 amino acids. CDR3 coding DNA: TGCGCCAGCAGCCAAGACTATTACTACGAGCAGTACTTC. It is translated as CASSQDYYYEQYF.

This chain connects TRBV11-3 to TRBJ2-2; 9 bases are shared with TRBD1. The CDR3 extends over 15 amino acids. Germline-derived CDR1 and CDR2 are SGHNT and YENEEA. With 6 bases clipped from V and 4 bases from J, the junction kept 6 bases outside the gene matches. DNA of the CDR3: TGTGCCAGCAGTTGGGGACAGGGTCTCACCGGGGAGCTGTTTTTT. It encodes CASSWGQGLTGELFF. The full variable domain, rest sourced from reference TRBV11-3 and TRBJ2-2, is EAGVVQSPRYKIIEKKQPVAFWCNPISGHNTLYWYLQNLGQGPELLIRYENEEAVDDSQLPKDRFSAERLKGVDSTLKIQPAELGDSAVYLCASSWGQGLTGELFFGEGSRLTVL.

The CDR3 here is CASSLNPQRGNYNEQFF. In nucleotides, the CDR3 is TGTGCCAGCAGCTTAAATCCCCAGCGGGGGAATTACAATGAGCAGTTCTTC. The chain is built from TRBV7-6 and TRBJ2-1; 8 nucleotides agree with TRBD2. The junction had 10 bases not matched to a gene; V was cut back by 2 bases and J by 4 bases. The CDR3 runs to 17 residues. CDR1 SGHVS and CDR2 FNYEAQ come from the germline V gene.

This rearrangement joins TRBV6-1 to TRBJ1-3; D is uncertain. Germline V lookup: CDR1 MNHNS, CDR2 SASEGT. Trimming took 5 bases from V and 2 from J, leaving 10 bases between them. This CDR3 spans 14 amino acids. The CDR3 DNA reads TGTGCCAGCAGTCCCTCGGGTCCTGGAAACACCATATATTTT. It encodes CASSPSGPGNTIYF.

The chain is built from TRBV6-6 and TRBJ1-6; TRBD1 aligns across 7 bases. CDR3 length equals 13 residues. The germline V gene has CDR1 MNHNY and CDR2 SVGAGI (reference sequence). Trimming at V came to 9 bases and at J to 4 bases, leaving 3 bases not matched to a gene. The CDR3 is CASYRGYNSPLHF. The CDR3 DNA follows: TGTGCCAGTTACAGGGGATATAATTCACCCCTCCACTTT.

The V gene is TRBV7-9, the J gene TRBJ2-5; D is possibly TRBD2 (6 bases). Germline assignment: CDR1 SEHNR and CDR2 FQNEAQ (reference sequence). This CDR3 spans 15 amino acids. Trimming stripped 2 bases from V and 1 base from J, with 11 bases between. The CDR3 nucleotides read TGTGCCAGCAGCTTATGGAGGGACTTCCAAGAGACCCAGTACTTC. Translating gives CASSLWRDFQETQYF. Filled out from reference TRBV7-9 and TRBJ2-5, the complete variable domain reads DTGVSQNPRHKITKRGQNVTFRCDPISEHNRLYWYRQTLGQGPEFLTYFQNEAQLEKSRLLSDRFSAERPKGSFSTLEIQRTEQGDSAMYLCASSLWRDFQETQYFGPGTRLLVL.

This chain links TRBV28 with TRBJ1-3; tentative D call: TRBD1 (6 bases). The CDR3 covers 14 residues. Germline CDR1 MDHEN, CDR2 SYDVKM. V lost 6 bases to trimming and J lost 4 bases, with 13 bases between them. CDR3 region: CASSLIGTGNTIYF. CDR3 DNA: TGTGCCAGCAGCCTAATCGGGACAGGAAACACCATATATTTT.

The chain couples TRBV7-9 to TRBJ1-6; TRBD1 agrees at 11 bases. The germline CDR1 and CDR2 sequences are SEHNR and FQNEAQ (reference sequence). J was trimmed by 10 bases and V by 8 bases; bases with no gene match: 13. The CDR3 runs to 16 residues. The CDR3 nucleotides read TGTGCCAGCGCCGGACAGGGGGCGTTTGCAGGGTCACCCCTCCACTTT. Translating it yields CASAGQGAFAGSPLHF.

The rearrangement uses TRBV2 and TRBJ1-5; 8 bases map to TRBD1. There are 15 residues in the CDR3. The trim removed 5 bases at V and 2 bases at J, leaving 5 bases unmatched. Germline CDR1 SNHLY, CDR2 FYNNEI. As DNA, the CDR3 is TGTGCCAGCAGTTCAGACAGGGGAGGCAATCAGCCCCAGCATTTT. Protein product: CASSSDRGGNQPQHF. Together with reference TRBV2 and TRBJ1-5, the CDR3 gives the full variable domain: EPEVTQTPSHQVTQMGQEVILRCVPISNHLYFYWYRQILGQKVEFLVSFYNNEISEKSEIFDDQFSVERPDGSNFTLKIRSTKLEDSAMYFCASSSDRGGNQPQHFGDGTRLSIL.